This T cell receptor (beta chain) was sequenced in a study of blood T cell repertoires in COVID-19 (dated by TCRdb to about 2020). Study-level background: Samples covering the acute and convalescent phases of COVID-19 were provided by collaborators in the United States, Italy and Spain. The material from the prospective study consisted of cDNA or gDNA derived from T cells, B-cell-depleted T cells, or PBMCs. Subjects who had been exposed to COVID-19, were actively infected with it, or had recovered from it provided the deeply sampled blood TCRbeta repertoires that made up the dataset. The repertoires were made available in a free public database intended to serve as a resource for research on the immune response to SARS-CoV-2. The samples were drawn from two sources: the first 160 participants of the ongoing ImmuneRACE study, and 1,254 subjects contributed by 6 global collaborators. A de-identified subject ID, COVID-19 status, age in years and sex were almost always included in the sample metadata. HLA class I and class II types, where available, came from metadata supplied by the sample provider rather than from assay-based typing. Broader findings and caveats from the paper: Clinical and demographic metadata were provided uncurated, with the amount varying by source and participant.

V loses 0 bases, J loses 4 bases, and the germline ends lie 16 bases apart. As encoded in the germline V gene, CDR1 is MGHRA while CDR2 is YSYEKL. From the cysteine through the phenylalanine, the CDR3 covers 17 amino acids. Here the CDR3 DNA is all that survives: 51 bases in frame from base 1. Collaborating institutions collected whole blood in K2EDTA tubes following their own protocols. For TCRbeta analysis, collaborator samples were shipped as frozen whole blood, as isolated PBMCs, or as DNA extracted from either sample type. TCRbeta CDR3 regions were amplified from genomic DNA by means of the immunoSEQ Assay, a bias-controlled multiplex PCR. The study's own analysis went as follows. Within the assay, amplification of reference gene primers was used to estimate how many nucleated cells each sample contained. Sequence reads were collapsed and filtered to measure the absolute abundance of every unique TCRbeta CDR3 rearrangement. For each sample, productive Simpson clonality was calculated as the square root of Simpson's diversity index across productive rearrangements. TCRdb provides this immuneACCESS table in a form limited to in-frame rearrangements. Some clones are lacking; in checked studies, under half of them reflect an unresolved V gene, and why the rest are absent is not known. The V and J calls and clone size are taken from that table; D and trimming were inferred from the DNA. Counted in this sample were approximately 120,000 clones; approximately 84% of them appeared once. Together, the top ten hold roughly 6.5% of the sample.

This clone was observed a few times. Its antigen is not yet known. Per-base quality was not reported, and no clone a single base away is much larger than it. The rearranged segments are TRBV4-1 and TRBJ1-5, and perhaps TRBD1 as D gene, on 6 matching bases. This sequence was found in a woman aged 45-65 years with acute or convalescent COVID-19. The sequencing input was peripheral blood. The nucleotide sequence reads TGCGCCAGCAGCCAAGATCCGCAGGGAGGGGGGAATCAGCCCCAGCATTTT. It encodes CASSQDPQGGGNQPQHF.